This T cell receptor (beta chain) emerged from a study of T-cell reconstitution after alpha-beta-depleted transplantation in children. In this sample, this clonotype turned up many times. The target antigen is unknown. For TCRbeta, the library was prepared with unique molecular identifiers. TCRdb ran MiXCR on the PCR reads and lists one entry per CDR3 protein. The sample holds around 140,000 distinct CDR3 sequences, around 8.8% seen once. Study results and caveats: Alpha-beta T cells about two months after transplant reportedly derived from several hundred expanded graft clones.

The CDR3 length is 12 residues. V gave up 8 bases and J gave up 0 bases, with 8 bases separating them. The sequencing used PBMCs, mostly from graft donor cells, collected 180 days after TCRalphabeta/CD19-depleted stem cell transplant. The receptor comes from a female patient aged 2 to 10 who had a stem cell transplant for congenital amegakaryocytic thrombocytopenia, so the T cells may come from the graft donor. This chain uses TRBV12-3 or TRBV12-4 with TRBJ2-7; TRBD2 might be the D (7 bases). The CDR3 reads CASAGASYEQYF. CDR3 DNA sequence: TGTGCCAGCGCGGGGGCCTCCTACGAGCAGTACTTC.